The clone carrying this TCR beta chain appeared a few times. The target antigen is unknown. This record belongs to a study of T cells after yellow fever vaccination. Template switching by 5'RACE produced TCR cDNA, adding a universal primer site and UMIs. TCRdb used MiXCR to reprocess the 5' RACE reads, holding one entry per CDR3 protein. This table has 620,000 or so distinct CDR3 sequences, about 15% appearing once. Germline V lookup: CDR1 LGHNA, CDR2 YNFKEQ. The CDR3 is 16 residues long. V lost 0 bases, J lost 7 bases, and 7 bases stayed unmatched. Study results and limitations: Contamination by abundant bulk-population clonotypes could be present in FACS-sorted repertoires. Of the clonotypes, a small share occurred in both CD4 and CD8 compartments. A secondary response was less intense yet reached its peak sooner, at day 5 versus 15.

The V call is TRBV4-2, the J call TRBJ2-1; 9 bases fit TRBD2. The source of this sequence is a man aged 18 to 30 who received the YFV17D yellow fever vaccine. The material sequenced was PBMCs, taken roughly 5 days after the first yellow fever vaccination. CDR3 nucleotides: TGTGCCAGCAGCCAAGACAGGCGGGGGGGCGTGAATGAGCAGTTCTTC. It codes for CASSQDRRGGVNEQFF.